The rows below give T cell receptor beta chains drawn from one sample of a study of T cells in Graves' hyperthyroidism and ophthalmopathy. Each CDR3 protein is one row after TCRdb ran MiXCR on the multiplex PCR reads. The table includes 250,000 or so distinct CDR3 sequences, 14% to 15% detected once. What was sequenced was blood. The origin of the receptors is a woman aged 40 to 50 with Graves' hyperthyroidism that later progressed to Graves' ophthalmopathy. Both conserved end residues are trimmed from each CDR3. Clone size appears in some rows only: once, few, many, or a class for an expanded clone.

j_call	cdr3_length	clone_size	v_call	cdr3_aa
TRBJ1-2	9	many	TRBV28	ASEENYGYT
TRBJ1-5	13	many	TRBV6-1	ASTAPERENQPQH
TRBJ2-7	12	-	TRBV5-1	ASSLALHIYEQY
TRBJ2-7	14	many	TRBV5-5	ASSLGLGQASYEQY
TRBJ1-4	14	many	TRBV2	ASSDPRDRGNEKLF
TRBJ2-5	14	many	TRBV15	ATSRRQDRAGFTQY
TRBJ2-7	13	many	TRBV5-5	ASSWALGPSYEQY
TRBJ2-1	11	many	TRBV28	ASSLVQNNEQF
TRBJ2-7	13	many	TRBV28	ASSPPPMIEDEQY
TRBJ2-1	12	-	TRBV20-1	SASISGTRDEQF
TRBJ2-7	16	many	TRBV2	ASSEVTSGTRAGNEQY
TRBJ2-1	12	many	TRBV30	AWRPGLAGSEQF
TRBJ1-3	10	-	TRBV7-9	ASSLRAETIY
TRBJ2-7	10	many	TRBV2	ASSEGVYEQY
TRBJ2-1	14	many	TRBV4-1	ASSQDGGRVNNEQF
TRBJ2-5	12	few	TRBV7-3	ASSLSDGAKTQY